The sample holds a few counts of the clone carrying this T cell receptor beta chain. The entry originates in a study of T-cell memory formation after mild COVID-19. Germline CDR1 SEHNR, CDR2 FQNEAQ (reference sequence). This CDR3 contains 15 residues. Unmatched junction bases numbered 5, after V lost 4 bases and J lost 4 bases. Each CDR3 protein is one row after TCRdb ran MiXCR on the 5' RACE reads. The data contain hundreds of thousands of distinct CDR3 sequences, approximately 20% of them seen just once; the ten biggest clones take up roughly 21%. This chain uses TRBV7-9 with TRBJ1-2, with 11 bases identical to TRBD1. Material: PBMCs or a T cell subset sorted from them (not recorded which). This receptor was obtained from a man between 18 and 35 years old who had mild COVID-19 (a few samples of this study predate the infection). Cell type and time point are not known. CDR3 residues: CASSSTGTGGYGYTF. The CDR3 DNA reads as TGTGCCAGCAGCTCCACCGGGACAGGGGGCTATGGCTACACCTTC.